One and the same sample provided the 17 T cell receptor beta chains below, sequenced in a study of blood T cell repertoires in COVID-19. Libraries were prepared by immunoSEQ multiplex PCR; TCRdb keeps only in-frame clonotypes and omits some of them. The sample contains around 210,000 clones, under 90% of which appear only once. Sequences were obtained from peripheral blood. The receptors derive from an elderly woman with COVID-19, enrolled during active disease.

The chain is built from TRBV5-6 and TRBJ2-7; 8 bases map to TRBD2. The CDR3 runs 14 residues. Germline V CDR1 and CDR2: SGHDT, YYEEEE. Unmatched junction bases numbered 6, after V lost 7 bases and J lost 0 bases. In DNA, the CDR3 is TGTGCCAGCTCCCCGGGGGGGTTCTCCTACGAGCAGTACTTC. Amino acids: CASSPGGFSYEQYF. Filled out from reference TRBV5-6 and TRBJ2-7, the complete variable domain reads DAGVTQSPTHLIKTRGQQVTLRCSPKSGHDTVSWYQQALGQGPQFIFQYYEEEERQRGNFPDRFSGHQFPNYSSELNVNALLLGDSALYLCASSPGGFSYEQYFGPGTRLTVT.

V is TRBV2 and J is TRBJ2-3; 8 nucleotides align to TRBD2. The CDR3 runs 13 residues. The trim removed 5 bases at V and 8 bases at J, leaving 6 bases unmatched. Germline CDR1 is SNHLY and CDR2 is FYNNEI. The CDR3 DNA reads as TGTGCCAGCAGTTCGACTAGCGATGGTACGCAGTATTTT. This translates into CASSSTSDGTQYF.

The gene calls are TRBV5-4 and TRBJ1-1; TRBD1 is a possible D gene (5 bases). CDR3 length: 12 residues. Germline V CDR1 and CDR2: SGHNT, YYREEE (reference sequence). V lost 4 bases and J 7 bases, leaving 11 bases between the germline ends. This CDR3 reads CASSPATGEAFF. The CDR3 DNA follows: TGTGCCAGCAGCCCGGCTACAGGTGAAGCTTTCTTT.

CDR3 amino acids: CAISESGGLKPQHF. The CDR3 DNA sequence: TGTGCCATCAGTGAGTCTGGGGGGTTAAAGCCCCAGCATTTT. The chain uses TRBV10-3 and TRBJ1-5; D possibly corresponds to TRBD1 (5 bases). CDR3 length equals 14 residues. Between the trimmed V and J ends, which lost 0 bases and 8 bases, there was a span of 11 bases. The germline gives CDR1 ENHRY, CDR2 SYGVKD.

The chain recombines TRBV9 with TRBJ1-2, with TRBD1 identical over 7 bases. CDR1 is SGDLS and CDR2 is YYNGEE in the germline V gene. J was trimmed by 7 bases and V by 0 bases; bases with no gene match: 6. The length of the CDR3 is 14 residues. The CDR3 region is CASSVEAGGGGYTF. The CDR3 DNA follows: TGTGCCAGCAGCGTAGAGGCAGGGGGAGGTGGCTACACCTTC.

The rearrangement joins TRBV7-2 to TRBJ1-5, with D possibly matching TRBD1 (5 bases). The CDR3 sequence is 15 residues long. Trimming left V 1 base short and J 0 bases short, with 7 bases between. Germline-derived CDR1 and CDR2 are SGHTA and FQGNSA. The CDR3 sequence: CASSLVTVSNQPQHF. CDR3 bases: TGTGCCAGCAGCTTAGTGACAGTTAGCAATCAGCCCCAGCATTTT. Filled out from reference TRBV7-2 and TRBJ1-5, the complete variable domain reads GAGVSQSPSNKVTEKGKDVELRCDPISGHTALYWYRQSLGQGLEFLIYFQGNSAPDKSGLPSDRFSAERTGGSVSTLTIQRTQQEDSAVYLCASSLVTVSNQPQHFGDGTRLSIL.

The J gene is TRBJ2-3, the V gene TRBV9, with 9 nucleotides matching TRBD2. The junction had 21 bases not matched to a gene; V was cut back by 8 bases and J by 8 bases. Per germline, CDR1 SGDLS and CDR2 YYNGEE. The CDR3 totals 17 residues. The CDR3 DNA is TGTGCCAGACCGTCGGGGGGACTAGCCAAGGCTATACCTACGCAGTATTTT. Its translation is CARPSGGLAKAIPTQYF.

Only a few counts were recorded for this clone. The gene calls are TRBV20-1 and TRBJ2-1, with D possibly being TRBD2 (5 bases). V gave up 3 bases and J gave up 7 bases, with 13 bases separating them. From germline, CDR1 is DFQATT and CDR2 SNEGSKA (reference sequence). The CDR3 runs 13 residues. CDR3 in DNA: TGCAGTGCTAGTCCCCGAAGGGAGAATGAGCAGTTCTTC. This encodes CSASPRRENEQFF.

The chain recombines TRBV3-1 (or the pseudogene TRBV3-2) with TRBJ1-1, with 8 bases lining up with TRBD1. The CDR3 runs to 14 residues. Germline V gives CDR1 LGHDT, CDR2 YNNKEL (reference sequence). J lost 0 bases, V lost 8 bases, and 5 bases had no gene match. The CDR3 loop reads CASSTGGMNTEAFF. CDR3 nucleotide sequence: TGTGCCAGCTCTACAGGGGGTATGAACACTGAAGCTTTCTTT.

Here the CDR3 reads CASSGGWGNQPQHF. The CDR3 bases are TGTGCCAGCAGCGGGGGCTGGGGCAATCAGCCCCAGCATTTT. This sequence joins TRBV3-1 (or the pseudogene TRBV3-2) and TRBJ1-5; a possible D gene is TRBD1 (6 bases). Trimming took off 5 bases at V and 2 bases at J, with 10 bases between the two ends. Germline lookup yields CDR1 LGHDT and CDR2 YNNKEL (reference sequence). The length of the CDR3 is 14 residues.

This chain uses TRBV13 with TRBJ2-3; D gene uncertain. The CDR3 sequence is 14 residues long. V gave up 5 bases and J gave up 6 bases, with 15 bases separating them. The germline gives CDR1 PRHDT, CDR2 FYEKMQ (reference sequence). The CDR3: CASSPAKARDTQYF. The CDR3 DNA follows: TGTGCCAGCAGCCCCGCTAAGGCGAGGGATACGCAGTATTTT.

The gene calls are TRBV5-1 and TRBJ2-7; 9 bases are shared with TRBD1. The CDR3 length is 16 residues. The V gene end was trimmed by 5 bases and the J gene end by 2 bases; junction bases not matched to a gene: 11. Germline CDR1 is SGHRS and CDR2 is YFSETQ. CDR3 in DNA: TGCGCCAGCAGATCCCTACAGGGGGCTGGGGCCTACGAGCAGTACTTC. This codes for CASRSLQGAGAYEQYF.

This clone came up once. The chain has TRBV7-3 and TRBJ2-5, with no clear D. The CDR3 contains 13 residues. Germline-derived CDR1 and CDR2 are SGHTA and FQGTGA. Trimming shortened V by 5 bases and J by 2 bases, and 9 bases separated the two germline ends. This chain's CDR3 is CASSRGAQETQYF. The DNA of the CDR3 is TGTGCCAGCAGCCGAGGCGCGCAAGAGACCCAGTACTTC.

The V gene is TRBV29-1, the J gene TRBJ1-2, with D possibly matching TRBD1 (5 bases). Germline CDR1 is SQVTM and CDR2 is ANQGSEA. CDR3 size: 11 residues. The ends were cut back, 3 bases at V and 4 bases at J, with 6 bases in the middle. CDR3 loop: CSVDRVYGYTF. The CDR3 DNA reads TGCAGCGTTGACAGGGTCTATGGCTACACCTTC.

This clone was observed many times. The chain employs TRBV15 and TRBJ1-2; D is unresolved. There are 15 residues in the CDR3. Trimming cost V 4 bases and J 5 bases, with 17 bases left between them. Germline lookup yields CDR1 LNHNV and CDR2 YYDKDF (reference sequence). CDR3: CATSIGSAKGYGYTF. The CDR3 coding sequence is TGTGCCACCAGCATCGGGTCGGCGAAAGGATATGGCTACACCTTC.

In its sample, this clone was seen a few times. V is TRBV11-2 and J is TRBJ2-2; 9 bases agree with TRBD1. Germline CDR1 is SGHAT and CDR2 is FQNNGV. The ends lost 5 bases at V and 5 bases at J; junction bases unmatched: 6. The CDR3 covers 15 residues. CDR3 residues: CASSHRGRGTGELFF. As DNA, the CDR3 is TGTGCCAGCAGCCACAGGGGGCGCGGAACCGGGGAGCTGTTTTTT.

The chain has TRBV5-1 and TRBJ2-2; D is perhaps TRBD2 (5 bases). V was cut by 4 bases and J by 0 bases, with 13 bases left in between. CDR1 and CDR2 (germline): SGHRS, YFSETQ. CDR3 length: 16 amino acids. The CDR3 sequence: CASSREGLSNTGELFF. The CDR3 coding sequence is TGCGCCAGCAGCCGGGAAGGACTCTCGAACACCGGGGAGCTGTTTTTT.